The next 9 T cell receptor beta chains were all read from a single sample in a study of blood T cell repertoires in COVID-19. The protocol was immunoSEQ multiplex PCR, while the TCRdb copy is restricted to in-frame clones and leaves out a portion. The sample lists just over 300,000 clones; around 90% were seen once. What was sequenced was PBMCs or T cells enriched from blood (not recorded which). Receptor source: a young woman with acute COVID-19.

V and J are TRBV5-1 and TRBJ2-3, with 11 bases that match TRBD2. From germline, CDR1 is SGHRS and CDR2 YFSETQ. The CDR3 has 14 residues. Trimming at V came to 5 bases and at J to 5 bases, leaving 4 bases not matched to a gene. The CDR3 DNA reads TGCGCCAGCAGTTCTAGCGGGAGGAAAGATACGCAGTATTTT. Encoded protein: CASSSSGRKDTQYF.

J is TRBJ2-6 and V is TRBV4-2; D unresolved. CDR1 LGHNA and CDR2 YNFKEQ come from the germline V gene. CDR3 length: 16 amino acids. The V and J ends lost 4 bases and 0 bases respectively, with 10 bases between them. CDR3 bases: TGTGCCAGCAGCCCCGAGGTCTCCTCTGGGGCCAACGTCCTGACTTTC. Protein sequence: CASSPEVSSGANVLTF.

This sequence joins TRBV27 and TRBJ1-3; D may be TRBD1 (5 bases). The CDR3 is made up of 14 amino acids. Deletions cut 2 bases from V and 7 bases from J, with 12 bases between. Germline values: CDR1 MNHEY, CDR2 SMNVEV (reference sequence). The CDR3 loop is CASSLNPGSNTIYF. Written as DNA, the CDR3 is TGTGCCAGCAGTTTAAACCCAGGGTCCAACACCATATATTTT.

The rearrangement uses TRBV7-2 and TRBJ2-5, with D tentatively TRBD1 (5 bases). Looked up from germline, CDR1 is SGHTA and CDR2 is FQGNSA. Trimming stripped 2 bases from V and 4 bases from J, with 5 bases between. This CDR3 region has 12 residues. The CDR3, as DNA: TGTGCCAGCAGCTTAAGGGGAGAGACCCAGTACTTC. Residues: CASSLRGETQYF.

This chain connects TRBV6-5 to TRBJ1-1, with D possibly matching TRBD1 (5 bases). Germline lookup yields CDR1 MNHEY and CDR2 SVGAGI. CDR3 length: 15 amino acids. V was trimmed by 4 bases and J by 1 base, leaving 13 bases between them. As DNA, the CDR3 is TGTGCCAGCAGTTCCATCCCCGGGGGGAACACTGAAGCTTTCTTT. This translates into CASSSIPGGNTEAFF.

The rearrangement links TRBV28 to TRBJ1-2, with D possibly TRBD1 on 6 matching bases. Trimming pared 4 bases from V and 2 bases from J, leaving 14 bases between. The CDR3 sequence is 15 residues long. CDR1 and CDR2 from the germline V gene are MDHEN and SYDVKM. The CDR3 DNA follows: TGTGCCAGCAGTTCTCCGGGACAATCGAACTATGGCTACACCTTC. Protein product: CASSSPGQSNYGYTF.

The chain recombines TRBV28 with TRBJ1-3; the match to TRBD1 covers 10 bases. CDR3 length equals 16 residues. CDR1 MDHEN and CDR2 SYDVKM come from the germline V gene. V lost 7 bases and J lost 0; bases outside the gene matches: 6. The CDR3 DNA is TGTGCCAGCACCGACGGACAGGGGGGCTCTGGAAACACCATATATTTT. Encoded protein: CASTDGQGGSGNTIYF.

The CDR3 coding sequence is TGTGCCAGTAGAGACAGGGGACAGACCCTGAACACTGAAGCTTTCTTT. Amino acid sequence: CASRDRGQTLNTEAFF. This chain joins TRBV19 and TRBJ1-1; 8 nucleotides agree with TRBD1. The trim removed 6 bases at V and 0 bases at J, leaving 9 bases unmatched. The germline V gene encodes CDR1 LNHDA and CDR2 SQIVND (reference sequence). The CDR3 is 16 amino acids.

The chain uses TRBV2 and TRBJ1-4; TRBD1 might be the D (5 bases). V shed 6 bases and J shed 6 bases, with 14 bases lying between them. CDR3 length: 14 amino acids. The germline V gene encodes CDR1 SNHLY and CDR2 FYNNEI. The CDR3 DNA is TGTGCCAGCAGGCGCAGGGTAGGAGATGAAAAACTGTTTTTT. This sequence encodes CASRRRVGDEKLFF. Filled out from reference TRBV2 and TRBJ1-4, the complete variable domain reads EPEVTQTPSHQVTQMGQEVILRCVPISNHLYFYWYRQILGQKVEFLVSFYNNEISEKSEIFDDQFSVERPDGSNFTLKIRSTKLEDSAMYFCASRRRVGDEKLFFGSGTQLSVL.